Listed below are T cell receptor beta chains from one sample, sequenced in a study of radiation and T cells in renal cell carcinoma. Assay used: immunoSEQ multiplex PCR; TCRdb lists only in-frame clones, some missing. The data contain roughly 82,000 clones, roughly nine tenths of them seen just once; the ten biggest clones take up approximately 6%. This specimen consisted of blood, obtained from a patient whose treatment included radiotherapy and nephrectomy. The origin of the receptors is a woman in her 70s with renal cell carcinoma. Both conserved end residues are trimmed from each CDR3. The D gene is left open where the match is weak.

D gene: .; V gene: TRBV18; CDR3 protein: ASSPPGGNQPQH
D gene: TRBD1; V gene: TRBV4-1; CDR3 protein: ASSQGQGSGYT
D gene: .; V gene: TRBV9; CDR3 protein: ASSHGGGTEAF
D gene: .; V gene: TRBV5-1; CDR3 protein: ASSLVGEKLF
D gene: TRBD1; V gene: TRBV6-4; CDR3 protein: ASSGQGKNGANVLT
D gene: .; V gene: TRBV4-3; CDR3 protein: ASSQDPRLANYGYT
D gene: TRBD1; V gene: TRBV11-3; CDR3 protein: ASSPGTGLENYGYT
D gene: TRBD1; V gene: TRBV5-6; CDR3 protein: ASSSQGATLNTEAF
D gene: .; V gene: TRBV6-1; CDR3 protein: ASSGSGGAYEQY
D gene: TRBD2; V gene: TRBV4-3; CDR3 protein: ASSQRLAGEYSYNEQF
D gene: .; V gene: TRBV7-2; CDR3 protein: ASSLDFGYEQY
D gene: TRBD1; V gene: TRBV7-6; CDR3 protein: ASSLARDRSSYEQY
D gene: TRBD1; V gene: TRBV18; CDR3 protein: ASSPTGTGAAETQY
D gene: TRBD1; V gene: TRBV6-5; CDR3 protein: ASSPGTGPTGELF
D gene: .; V gene: TRBV29-1; CDR3 protein: SVEAIIQGLAYEQY
D gene: .; V gene: TRBV5-1; CDR3 protein: ASSFLQGNSVNEQF
D gene: .; V gene: TRBV28; CDR3 protein: ASSLLNTEAF
D gene: TRBD1; V gene: TRBV6-1; CDR3 protein: ASSALQGAHYGYT
D gene: TRBD2; V gene: TRBV7-9; CDR3 protein: ASSFPSGGQRNEQF
D gene: TRBD1; V gene: TRBV10-3; CDR3 protein: AISARDRNSNQPQH
D gene: .; V gene: TRBV28; CDR3 protein: ASVPPGPSNQPQH
D gene: .; V gene: TRBV6-6; CDR3 protein: ASRNETGFYGYT
D gene: .; V gene: TRBV25-1; CDR3 protein: ASSEYGGSYGYT
D gene: .; V gene: TRBV27; CDR3 protein: ASTAGAPTDTQY
D gene: .; V gene: TRBV6-6; CDR3 protein: ASSYGGFSGELF
D gene: .; V gene: TRBV6-1; CDR3 protein: ASSPPWDTQY
D gene: TRBD1; V gene: TRBV7-3; CDR3 protein: ASSLTGTGAHEQY
D gene: TRBD1; V gene: TRBV5-8; CDR3 protein: ASSLDRDRGKETQY
D gene: .; V gene: TRBV30; CDR3 protein: AWQKGKTDTQY
D gene: .; V gene: TRBV4-1; CDR3 protein: ASSQAGVFLGEQY
D gene: .; V gene: TRBV9; CDR3 protein: ASSVDQGGGELF
D gene: .; V gene: TRBV7-2; CDR3 protein: ASSLGTMGALGEQY
D gene: TRBD1; V gene: TRBV5-5; CDR3 protein: ASSSLRDRVYEQY
D gene: TRBD1; V gene: TRBV12-5; CDR3 protein: ASGLGQGGNTEAF
D gene: .; V gene: TRBV6-5; CDR3 protein: ASSPLPYTDTQY
D gene: .; V gene: TRBV19; CDR3 protein: ASTQVFGAEAF
D gene: TRBD1; V gene: TRBV5-4; CDR3 protein: ASSIGTGKDYEQY
D gene: TRBD2; V gene: TRBV9; CDR3 protein: ASSVAVGLAGPNEQF
D gene: TRBD1; V gene: TRBV9; CDR3 protein: ASSAGTGASNYGYT
D gene: TRBD1; V gene: TRBV6-6; CDR3 protein: ASSQPTGGWDTEAF
D gene: TRBD2; V gene: TRBV9; CDR3 protein: ASSPRTSGGTLSYEQY
D gene: .; V gene: TRBV11-2; CDR3 protein: ASSFPGETQY
D gene: TRBD1; V gene: TRBV4-3; CDR3 protein: ASSQELVGQGGPNYGYT
D gene: TRBD1; V gene: TRBV29-1; CDR3 protein: SVGRGRTDTQY
D gene: .; V gene: TRBV27; CDR3 protein: ASSFGWNQPQH
D gene: TRBD1; V gene: TRBV30; CDR3 protein: AWSASPGQGWELF
D gene: .; V gene: TRBV5-1; CDR3 protein: ASSLSGWNTEAF
D gene: TRBD2; V gene: TRBV27; CDR3 protein: ASRPSGGAYNEQF
D gene: TRBD1; V gene: TRBV5-1; CDR3 protein: ASSQGDRDAGELF
D gene: TRBD2; V gene: TRBV30; CDR3 protein: AWGLAGGPNTGELF
D gene: .; V gene: TRBV11-3; CDR3 protein: ASSPDGLNTEAF
D gene: TRBD1; V gene: TRBV18; CDR3 protein: ASSPIQGFNSPLH